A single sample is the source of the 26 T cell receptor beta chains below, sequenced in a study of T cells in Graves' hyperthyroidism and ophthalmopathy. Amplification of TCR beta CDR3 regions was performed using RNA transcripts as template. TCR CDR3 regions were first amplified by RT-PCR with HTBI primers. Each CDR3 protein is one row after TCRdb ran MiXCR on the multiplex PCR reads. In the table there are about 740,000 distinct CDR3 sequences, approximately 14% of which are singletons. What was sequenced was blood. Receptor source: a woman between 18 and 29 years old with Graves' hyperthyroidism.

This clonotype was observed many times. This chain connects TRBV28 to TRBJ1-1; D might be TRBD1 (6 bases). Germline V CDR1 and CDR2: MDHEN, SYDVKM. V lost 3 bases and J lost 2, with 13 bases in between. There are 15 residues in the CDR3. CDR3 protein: CASSFPDRPNTEAFF. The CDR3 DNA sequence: TGTGCCAGCAGTTTCCCGGACAGACCCAACACTGAAGCTTTCTTT.

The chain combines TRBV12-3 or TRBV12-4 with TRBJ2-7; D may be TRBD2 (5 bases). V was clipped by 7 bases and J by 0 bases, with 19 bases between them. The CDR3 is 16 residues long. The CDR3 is CASTHRLARDSYEQYF. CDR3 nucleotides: TGTGCCAGCACCCATAGGTTGGCGAGGGACTCCTACGAGCAGTACTTC.

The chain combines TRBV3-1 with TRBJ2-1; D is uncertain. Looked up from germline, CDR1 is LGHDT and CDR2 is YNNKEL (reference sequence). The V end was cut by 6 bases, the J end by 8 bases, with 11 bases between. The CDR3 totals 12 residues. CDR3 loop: CASSSLGDEQFF. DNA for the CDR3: TGTGCCAGCAGTTCTCTAGGAGATGAGCAGTTCTTC.

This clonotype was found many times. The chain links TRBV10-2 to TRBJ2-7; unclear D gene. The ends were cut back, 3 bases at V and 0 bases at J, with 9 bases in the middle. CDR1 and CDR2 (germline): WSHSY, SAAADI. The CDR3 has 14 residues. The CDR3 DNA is TGCGCCAGCAGTGATCAAATAAGCTCCTACGAGCAGTACTTC. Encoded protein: CASSDQISSYEQYF.

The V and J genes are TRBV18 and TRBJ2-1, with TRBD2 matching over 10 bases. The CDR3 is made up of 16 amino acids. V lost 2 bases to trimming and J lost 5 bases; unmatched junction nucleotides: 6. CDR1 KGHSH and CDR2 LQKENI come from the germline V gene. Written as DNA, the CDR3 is TGTGCCAGCTCACCAAGGAATCTAGCGGGAGACAATGAGCAGTTCTTC. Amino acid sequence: CASSPRNLAGDNEQFF.

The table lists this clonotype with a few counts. CDR3 sequence (DNA): TGCGCCAGCAGCTTGGAAGGGAGGATTGGCGAGCAGTACTTC. This encodes CASSLEGRIGEQYF. The rearrangement joins TRBV5-1 to TRBJ2-7; perhaps TRBD2 as D (6 bases). Germline-derived CDR1 and CDR2 are SGHRS and YFSETQ. This CDR3 comprises 14 residues. V was clipped by 0 bases and J by 6 bases, with 13 bases between them.

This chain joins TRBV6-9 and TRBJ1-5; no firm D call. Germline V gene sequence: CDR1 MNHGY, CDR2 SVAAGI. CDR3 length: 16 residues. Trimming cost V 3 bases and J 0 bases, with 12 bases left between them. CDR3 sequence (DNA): TGTGCCAGCAGTTACTTCAGTCCTTATAGCAATCAGCCCCAGCATTTT. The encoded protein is CASSYFSPYSNQPQHF.

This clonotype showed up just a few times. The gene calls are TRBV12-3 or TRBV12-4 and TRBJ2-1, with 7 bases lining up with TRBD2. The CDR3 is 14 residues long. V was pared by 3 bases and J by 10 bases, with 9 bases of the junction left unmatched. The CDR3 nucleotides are TGTGCCAGCAGTTTCTGGGAGGGCCGCGGAGAGCAGTTCTTC. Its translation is CASSFWEGRGEQFF.

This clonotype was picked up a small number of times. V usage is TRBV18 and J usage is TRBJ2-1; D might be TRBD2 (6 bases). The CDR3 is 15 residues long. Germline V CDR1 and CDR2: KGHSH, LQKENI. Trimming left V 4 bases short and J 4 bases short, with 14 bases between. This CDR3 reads CASSRRGGDYNEQFF. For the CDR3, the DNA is TGTGCCAGCTCACGGCGCGGCGGGGATTACAATGAGCAGTTCTTC.

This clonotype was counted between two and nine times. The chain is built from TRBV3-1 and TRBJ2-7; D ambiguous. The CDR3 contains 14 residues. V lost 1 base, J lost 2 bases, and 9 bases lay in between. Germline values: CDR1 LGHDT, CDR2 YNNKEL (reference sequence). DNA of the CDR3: TGTGCCAGCAGCCAAGTTGACGCTACCTACGAGCAGTACTTC. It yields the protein CASSQVDATYEQYF.

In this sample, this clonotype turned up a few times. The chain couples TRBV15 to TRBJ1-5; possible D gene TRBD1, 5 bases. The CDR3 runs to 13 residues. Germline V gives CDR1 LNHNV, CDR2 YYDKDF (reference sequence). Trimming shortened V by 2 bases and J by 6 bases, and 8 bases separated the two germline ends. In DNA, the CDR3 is TGTGCCACCAGCAGAACCAGGGTTCAGCCCCAGCATTTT. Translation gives CATSRTRVQPQHF.

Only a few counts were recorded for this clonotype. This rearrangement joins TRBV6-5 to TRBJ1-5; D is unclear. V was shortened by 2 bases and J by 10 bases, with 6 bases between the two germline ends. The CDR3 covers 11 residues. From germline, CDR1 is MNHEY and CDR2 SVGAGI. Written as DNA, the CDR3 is TGTGCCAGCAGTTACGAGGGTCCCCAGCATTTT. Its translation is CASSYEGPQHF.

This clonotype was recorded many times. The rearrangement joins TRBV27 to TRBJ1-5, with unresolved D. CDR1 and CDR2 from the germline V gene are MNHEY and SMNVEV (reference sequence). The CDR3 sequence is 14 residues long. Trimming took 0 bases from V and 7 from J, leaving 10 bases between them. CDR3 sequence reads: CASSLSASPQPQHF. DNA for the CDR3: TGTGCCAGCAGTTTATCTGCGTCTCCGCAGCCCCAGCATTTT.

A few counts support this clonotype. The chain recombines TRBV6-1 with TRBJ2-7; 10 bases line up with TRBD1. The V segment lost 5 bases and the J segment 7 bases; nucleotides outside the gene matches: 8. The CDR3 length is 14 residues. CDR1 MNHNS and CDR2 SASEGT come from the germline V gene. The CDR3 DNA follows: TGTGCCAGCAGTTCCGACAGGGGGCTGGGGGAGCAGTACTTC. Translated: CASSSDRGLGEQYF.

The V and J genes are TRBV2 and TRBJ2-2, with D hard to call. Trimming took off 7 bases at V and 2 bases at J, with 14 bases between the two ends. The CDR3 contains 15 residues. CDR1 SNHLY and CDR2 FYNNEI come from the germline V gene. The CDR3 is CASKRRGFNTGELFF. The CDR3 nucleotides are TGTGCCAGCAAGCGCCGAGGCTTCAACACCGGGGAGCTGTTTTTT.

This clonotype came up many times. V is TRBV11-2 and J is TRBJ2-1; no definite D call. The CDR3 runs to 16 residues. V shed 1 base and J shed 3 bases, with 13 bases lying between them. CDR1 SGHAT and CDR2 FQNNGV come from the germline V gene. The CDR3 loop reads CASSLAGWADYNEQFF. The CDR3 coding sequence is TGTGCCAGCAGCTTAGCGGGTTGGGCAGACTACAATGAGCAGTTCTTC.

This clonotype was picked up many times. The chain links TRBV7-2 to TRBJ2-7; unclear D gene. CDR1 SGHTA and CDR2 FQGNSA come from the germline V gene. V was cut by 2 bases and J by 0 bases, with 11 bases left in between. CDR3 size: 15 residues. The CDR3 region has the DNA TGTGCCAGCAGCTTAACCGAGGAGAGCTCCTACGAGCAGTACTTC. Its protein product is CASSLTEESSYEQYF.

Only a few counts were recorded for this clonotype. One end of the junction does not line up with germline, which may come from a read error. The chain's CDR3 is CAGSFRTSGRVYEQYF. CDR3 coding DNA: TGTGCCGGCAGTTTCAGAACTAGCGGGAGGGTATACGAGCAGTACTTC. The rearrangement links TRBV27 to TRBJ2-7, with TRBD2 matching 13 bases. Germline CDR1 and CDR2: MNHEY and SMNVEV (reference sequence). This CDR3 comprises 16 residues.

CDR3 residues: CASTKSGGGSYNEQFF. The CDR3 DNA reads TGTGCCAGTACAAAAAGCGGGGGTGGCTCCTACAATGAGCAGTTCTTC. This rearrangement joins TRBV19 to TRBJ2-1, with 8 positions matching TRBD2. This CDR3 contains 16 residues. In germline, CDR1 is LNHDA, CDR2 SQIVND (reference sequence). V was pared by 7 bases and J by 0 bases, with 8 bases of the junction left unmatched.

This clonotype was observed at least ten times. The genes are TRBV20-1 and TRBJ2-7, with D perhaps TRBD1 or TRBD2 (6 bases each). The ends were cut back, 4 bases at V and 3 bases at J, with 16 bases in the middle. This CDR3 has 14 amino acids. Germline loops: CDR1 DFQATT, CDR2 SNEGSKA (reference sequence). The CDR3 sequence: CSANLGGGHYEQYF. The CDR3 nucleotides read TGCAGTGCTAACTTAGGGGGAGGCCACTACGAGCAGTACTTC.

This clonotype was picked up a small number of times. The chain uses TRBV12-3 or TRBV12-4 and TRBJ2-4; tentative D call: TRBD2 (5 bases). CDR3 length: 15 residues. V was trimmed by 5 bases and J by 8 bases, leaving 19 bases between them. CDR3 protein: CASSLAGSPRDIQYF. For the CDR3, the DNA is TGTGCCAGCAGTCTCGCGGGTTCGCCTCGGGACATTCAGTACTTC.

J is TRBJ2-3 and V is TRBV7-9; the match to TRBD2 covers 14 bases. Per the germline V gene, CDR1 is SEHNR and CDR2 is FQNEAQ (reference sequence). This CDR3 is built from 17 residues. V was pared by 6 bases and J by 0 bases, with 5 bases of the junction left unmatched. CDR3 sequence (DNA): TGTGCCAGCAGAGGACTAGCGGGGGGACCTAGCACAGATACGCAGTATTTT. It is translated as CASRGLAGGPSTDTQYF.

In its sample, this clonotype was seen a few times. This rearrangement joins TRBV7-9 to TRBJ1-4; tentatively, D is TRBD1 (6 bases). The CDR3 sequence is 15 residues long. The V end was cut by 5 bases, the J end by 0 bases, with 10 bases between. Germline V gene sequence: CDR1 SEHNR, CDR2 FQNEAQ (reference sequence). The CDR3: CASSPGQTTNEKLFF. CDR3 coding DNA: TGTGCCAGCAGCCCCGGACAGACAACTAATGAAAAACTGTTTTTT. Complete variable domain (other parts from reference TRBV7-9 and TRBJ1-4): DTGVSQNPRHKITKRGQNVTFRCDPISEHNRLYWYRQTLGQGPEFLTYFQNEAQLEKSRLLSDRFSAERPKGSFSTLEIQRTEQGDSAMYLCASSPGQTTNEKLFFGSGTQLSVL.

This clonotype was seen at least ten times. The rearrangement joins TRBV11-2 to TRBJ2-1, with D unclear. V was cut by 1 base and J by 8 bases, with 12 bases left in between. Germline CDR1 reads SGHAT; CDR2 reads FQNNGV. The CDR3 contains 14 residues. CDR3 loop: CASSLVVVRDEQFF. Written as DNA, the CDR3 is TGTGCCAGCAGCTTAGTGGTAGTTAGGGATGAGCAGTTCTTC. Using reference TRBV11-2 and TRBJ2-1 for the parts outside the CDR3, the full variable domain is EAGVAQSPRYKIIEKRQSVAFWCNPISGHATLYWYQQILGQGPKLLIQFQNNGVVDDSQLPKDRFSAERLKGVDSTLKIQPAKLEDSAVYLCASSLVVVRDEQFFGPGTRLTVL.

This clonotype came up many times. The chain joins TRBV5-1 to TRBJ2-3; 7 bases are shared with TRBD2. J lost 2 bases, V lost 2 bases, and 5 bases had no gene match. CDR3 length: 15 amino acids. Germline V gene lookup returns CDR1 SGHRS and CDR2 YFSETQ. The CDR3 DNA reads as TGCGCCAGCAGCTTACCAGCGGGAAACACAGATACGCAGTATTTT. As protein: CASSLPAGNTDTQYF.

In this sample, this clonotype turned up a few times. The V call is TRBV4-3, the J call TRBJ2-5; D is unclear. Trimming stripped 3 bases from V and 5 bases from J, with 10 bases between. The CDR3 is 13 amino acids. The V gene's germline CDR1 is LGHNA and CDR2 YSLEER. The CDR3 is CASSHLRRETQYF. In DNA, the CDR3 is TGCGCCAGCAGCCACCTACGACGGGAGACCCAGTACTTC.